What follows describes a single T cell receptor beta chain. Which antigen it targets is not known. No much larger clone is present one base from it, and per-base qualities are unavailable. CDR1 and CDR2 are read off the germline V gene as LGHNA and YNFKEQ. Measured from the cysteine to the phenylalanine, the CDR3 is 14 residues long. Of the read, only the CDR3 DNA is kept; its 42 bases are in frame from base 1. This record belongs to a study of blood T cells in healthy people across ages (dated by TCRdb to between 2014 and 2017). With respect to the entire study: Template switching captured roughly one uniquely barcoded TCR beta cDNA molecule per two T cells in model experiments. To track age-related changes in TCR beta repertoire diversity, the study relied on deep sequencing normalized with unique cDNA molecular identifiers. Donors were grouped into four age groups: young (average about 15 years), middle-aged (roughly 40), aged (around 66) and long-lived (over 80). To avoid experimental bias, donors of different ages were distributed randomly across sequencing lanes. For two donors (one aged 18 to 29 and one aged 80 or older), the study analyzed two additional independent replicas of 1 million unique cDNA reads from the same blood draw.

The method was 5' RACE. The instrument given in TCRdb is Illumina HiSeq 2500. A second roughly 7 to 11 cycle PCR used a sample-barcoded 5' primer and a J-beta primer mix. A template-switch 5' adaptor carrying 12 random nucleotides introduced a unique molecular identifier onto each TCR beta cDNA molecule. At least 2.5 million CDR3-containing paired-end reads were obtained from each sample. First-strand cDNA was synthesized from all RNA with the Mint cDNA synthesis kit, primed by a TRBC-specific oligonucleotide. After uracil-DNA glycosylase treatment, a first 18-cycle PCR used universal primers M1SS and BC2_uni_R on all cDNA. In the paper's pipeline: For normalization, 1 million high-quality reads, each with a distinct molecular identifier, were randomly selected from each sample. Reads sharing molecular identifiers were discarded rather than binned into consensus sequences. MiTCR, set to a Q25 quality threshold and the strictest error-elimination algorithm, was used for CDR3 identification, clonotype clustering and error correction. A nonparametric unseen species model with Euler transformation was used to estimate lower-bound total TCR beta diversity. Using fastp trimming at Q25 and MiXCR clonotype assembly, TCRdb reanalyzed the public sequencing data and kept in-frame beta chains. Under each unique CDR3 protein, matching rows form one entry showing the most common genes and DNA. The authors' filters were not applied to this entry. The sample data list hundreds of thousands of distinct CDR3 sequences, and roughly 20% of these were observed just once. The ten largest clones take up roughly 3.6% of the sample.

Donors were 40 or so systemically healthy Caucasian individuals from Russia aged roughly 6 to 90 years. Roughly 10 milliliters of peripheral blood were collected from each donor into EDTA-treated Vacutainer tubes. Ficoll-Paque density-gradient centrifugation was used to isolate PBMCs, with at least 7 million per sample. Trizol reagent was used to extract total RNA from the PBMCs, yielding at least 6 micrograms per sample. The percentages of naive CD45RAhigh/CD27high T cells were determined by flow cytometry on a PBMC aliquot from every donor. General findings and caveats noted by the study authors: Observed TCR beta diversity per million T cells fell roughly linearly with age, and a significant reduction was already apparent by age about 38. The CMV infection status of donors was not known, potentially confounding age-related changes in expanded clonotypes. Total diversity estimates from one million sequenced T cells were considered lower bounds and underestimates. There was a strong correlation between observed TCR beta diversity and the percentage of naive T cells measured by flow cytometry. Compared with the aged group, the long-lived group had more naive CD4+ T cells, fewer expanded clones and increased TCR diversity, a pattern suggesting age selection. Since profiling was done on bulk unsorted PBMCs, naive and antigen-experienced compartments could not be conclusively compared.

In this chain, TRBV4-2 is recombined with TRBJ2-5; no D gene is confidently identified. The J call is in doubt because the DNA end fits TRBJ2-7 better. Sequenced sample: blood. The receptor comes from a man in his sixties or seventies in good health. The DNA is TGTGCCAGCAGCCAAGAGATAGACCCCTACGAGCAGTACTTC. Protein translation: CASSQEIDPYEQYF.